The 8 T cell receptor beta chains below all came from one sample that was sequenced in a study of shared T cell receptors in the human thymus. Clones were read by immunoSEQ multiplex PCR, and TCRdb kept only the in-frame ones, dropping some. The data hold more than 550,000 clones, with approximately 85% observed a single time. These data were also reused for a study on human thymus T cells.

The specimen was thymocytes. These receptor sequences come from a girl under two years old with a congenital heart defect.

The rearrangement links TRBV28 to TRBJ1-1; the D gene is possibly TRBD1 (5 bases). CDR1 and CDR2 (germline): MDHEN, SYDVKM. V lost 6 bases and J 2 bases, leaving 13 bases between the germline ends. The CDR3 contains 14 residues. The CDR3, as DNA: TGTGCCAGCAGCCGCCGGGGGGGAAACACTGAAGCTTTCTTT. Protein: CASSRRGGNTEAFF. The variable domain in full, with the rest retrieved from reference TRBV28 and TRBJ1-1, is DVKVTQSSRYLVKRTGEKVFLECVQDMDHENMFWYRQDPGLGLRLIYFSYDVKMKEKGDIPEGYSVSREKKERFSLILESASTNQTSMYLCASSRRGGNTEAFFGQGTRLTVV.

V usage is TRBV7-6 and J usage is TRBJ2-7, with TRBD2 identical over 8 bases. The CDR3 extends over 15 amino acids. The V segment lost 5 bases and the J segment 0 bases; nucleotides outside the gene matches: 6. Germline V gives CDR1 SGHVS, CDR2 FNYEAQ. CDR3 loop: CASSLSGGSSYEQYF. In nucleotides, the CDR3 is TGTGCCAGCAGCCTCAGCGGGGGAAGCTCCTACGAGCAGTACTTC.

This chain connects TRBV9 to TRBJ1-6; 12 bases are a match to TRBD1. CDR3 size: 19 residues. The V and J ends lost 3 bases and 10 bases, in that order; junction bases with no gene match: 17. The germline gives CDR1 SGDLS, CDR2 YYNGEE. In DNA form, the CDR3 reads TGTGCCAGCAGCGCTGCCGGGAAAAAGGGACAGGGGGCGGGCTCACCCCTCCACTTT. Translating gives CASSAAGKKGQGAGSPLHF.

The rearrangement uses TRBV7-2 and TRBJ1-2, with 7 bases matching TRBD1. After removal of 3 bases from V and 5 bases from J, the junction contained 21 bases not matched to a gene. Germline CDR1 and CDR2: SGHTA and FQGNSA. This CDR3 spans 19 amino acids. The CDR3 is CASSFGLRDRVPVGYGYTF. CDR3 nucleotides: TGTGCCAGCAGCTTTGGATTGCGGGACAGAGTACCAGTGGGGTATGGCTACACCTTC.

The J gene is TRBJ2-3, the V gene TRBV4-2; D uncertain. The V gene's germline CDR1 is LGHNA and CDR2 YNFKEQ. The CDR3 has 15 amino acids. V lost 0 bases, J lost 4 bases, and 11 bases lay in between. The CDR3 is CASSQDLVWADTQYF. Here the CDR3 DNA reads TGTGCCAGCAGCCAAGATCTAGTGTGGGCAGATACGCAGTATTTT.

The rearrangement links TRBV4-2 to TRBJ2-1; the match to TRBD2 covers 9 bases. Trimming removed 6 bases from V and 4 bases from J; junction bases left unmatched: 10. Germline loops: CDR1 LGHNA, CDR2 YNFKEQ. The CDR3 is 16 residues long. The CDR3 protein is CASSQGKRGEYNEQFF. The CDR3 bases are TGTGCCAGCAGTCAGGGGAAGCGGGGGGAATACAATGAGCAGTTCTTC.

This sequence joins TRBV11-2 and TRBJ1-1; TRBD1 might be the D (5 bases). Looked up from germline, CDR1 is SGHAT and CDR2 is FQNNGV. The CDR3 length is 14 residues. Trimming took 3 bases from V and 0 from J, leaving 8 bases between them. CDR3 sequence (DNA): TGTGCCAGCAGCTTGGCAGGGTTGAACACTGAAGCTTTCTTT. Translating it yields CASSLAGLNTEAFF. Based on the CDR3 plus reference TRBV11-2 and TRBJ1-1, the full variable domain is EAGVAQSPRYKIIEKRQSVAFWCNPISGHATLYWYQQILGQGPKLLIQFQNNGVVDDSQLPKDRFSAERLKGVDSTLKIQPAKLEDSAVYLCASSLAGLNTEAFFGQGTRLTVV.

The chain has TRBV7-2 and TRBJ2-7, with TRBD2 as a possible D gene (6 bases). With 1 base removed from V and 2 bases from J, the gap between germline ends came to 24 bases. Germline V gene data show CDR1 as SGHTA and CDR2 as FQGNSA. This CDR3 has 19 amino acids. CDR3 DNA sequence: TGTGCCAGCAGCTTAGGTTTATCCGGGGGATATAAAACAACCTACGAGCAGTACTTC. This encodes CASSLGLSGGYKTTYEQYF.